This TCR beta chain came from a study of human T cells and chemical hapten exposure. In the study overall: Small pooled library volume differences mainly caused per-sample TCR yield variation. General study results and limits: More PT1 expanded TCRs went with higher patch test scores. Expanded TCRs made up significantly more big CDR3 similarity clusters than controls did.

To note about this clonotype: The antigen remains undetermined.

Indicated time point: patch test 2, 6 weeks after DPC sensitization. This sample's treatment: therapeutic diphenylcyclopropenone sensitization with weekly scalp DPC. Individual cDNA molecules in this library carried unique molecular identifiers. A single record per CDR3 protein comes from TCRdb applying MiXCR to the RACE reads. Of about 82,000 distinct CDR3 sequences in the sample, more than 9% are singletons; the top ten hold roughly 5%. This CDR3 has 16 amino acids. Per the germline V gene, CDR1 is MGHRA and CDR2 is YSYEKL. After removal of 2 bases from V and 5 bases from J, the junction contained 6 bases not matched to a gene.

This sample comprised whole blood, obtained in connection with sensitization to the hapten diphenylcyclopropenone (DPC). J is TRBJ2-1 and V is TRBV4-1; TRBD2 matches at 10 bases. The sequence derives from a woman between 45 and 65 years old with alopecia areata. Some clones in this sample may be carry-over from other donors' samples. The CDR3 nucleotides read TGCGCCAGCAGCCAAAGCGGGAGGGGAGGGGACAATGAGCAGTTCTTC. It specifies CASSQSGRGGDNEQFF.